This T cell receptor (beta chain) was retrieved from a study of blood T cell repertoires in COVID-19. Repertoires were generated with immunoSEQ multiplex PCR, while TCRdb's copy carries only in-frame clones and drops some. The sample has around 200,000 clones, 75% to 90% seen once; the top ten hold around 9%. Sample: PBMCs or T cells enriched from blood (not recorded which). The TCR comes from a man in his forties or fifties who had recovered from COVID-19.

In DNA form, the CDR3 reads TGTGCCAGCAGCTATAGACAGGGAAGGGGCGGGGAGCTGTTTTTT. The encoded protein is CASSYRQGRGGELFF. The rearrangement uses TRBV6-6 and TRBJ2-2, with 7 bases aligning to TRBD1. The CDR3 covers 15 residues. With V trimmed by 6 bases and J by 7 bases, 11 bases remained unmatched. Germline V gene sequence: CDR1 MNHNY, CDR2 SVGAGI (reference sequence).